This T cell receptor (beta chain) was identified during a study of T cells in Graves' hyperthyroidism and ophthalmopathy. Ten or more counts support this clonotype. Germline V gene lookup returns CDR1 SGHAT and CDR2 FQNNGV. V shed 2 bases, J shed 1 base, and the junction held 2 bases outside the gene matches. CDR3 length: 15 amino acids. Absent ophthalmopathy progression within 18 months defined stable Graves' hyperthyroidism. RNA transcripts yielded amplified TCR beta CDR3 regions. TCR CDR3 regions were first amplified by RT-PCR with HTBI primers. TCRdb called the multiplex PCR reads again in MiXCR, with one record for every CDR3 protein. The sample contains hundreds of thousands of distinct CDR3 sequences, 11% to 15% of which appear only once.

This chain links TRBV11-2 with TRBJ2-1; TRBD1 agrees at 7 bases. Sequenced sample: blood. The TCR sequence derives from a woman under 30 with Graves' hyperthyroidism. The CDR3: CASSLLQGSYNEQFF. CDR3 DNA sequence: TGTGCCAGCAGCTTACTACAGGGGTCCTACAATGAGCAGTTCTTC.